This is a list of T cell receptor beta chains from one sample in a study of blood T cell repertoires in COVID-19. Sequencing was performed with immunoSEQ multiplex PCR; in TCRdb, only in-frame clones are kept and a portion is missing. The sample lists some 700,000 clones; about nine tenths were seen once. Input material: peripheral blood. The receptors stem from a woman aged 18-30 years with acute or convalescent COVID-19. CDR3s include the opening cysteine and the closing phenylalanine or tryptophan. The D gene is left open where the match is weak. Size is omitted from some rows. Given values are once, few, many or a class for expanded clones.

v_call	clone_size	d_call	j_call	cdr3_length	cdr3_aa	cdr3_nt
TRBV29-1	NA	NA	TRBJ1-3	14	CSVEPTGPGNTIYF	TGCAGCGTCGAACCTACAGGGCCCGGAAACACCATATATTTT
TRBV5-1	once	TRBD1	TRBJ2-7	14	CASSQTTGSYEQYF	TGCGCCAGCAGCCAAACGACAGGGAGTTACGAGCAGTACTTC
TRBV19	NA	NA	TRBJ1-1	15	CASSRGRSMNTEAFF	TGTGCCAGTAGCAGGGGCAGATCTATGAACACTGAAGCTTTCTTT
TRBV3-1/TRBV3-2	NA	TRBD2	TRBJ2-7	16	CASSPGLAGVYYEQYF	TGTGCCAGCAGCCCAGGACTAGCGGGGGTTTACTACGAGCAGTACTTC
TRBV5-1	NA	NA	TRBJ2-3	13	CASSISSTDTQYF	TGCGCCAGCAGCATCTCTAGCACAGATACGCAGTATTTT
TRBV4-1	NA	TRBD1	TRBJ1-5	15	CASSKQGAGNQPQHF	TGCGCCAGCAGCAAACAGGGGGCGGGGAATCAGCCCCAGCATTTT
TRBV7-2	NA	TRBD1	TRBJ1-2	15	CASSLVGQGILGYTF	TGTGCCAGCAGCTTAGTGGGACAGGGGATTCTTGGCTACACCTTC
TRBV3-1/TRBV3-2	NA	NA	TRBJ2-3	15	CASSQILAPTDTQYF	TGTGCCAGCAGCCAAATTCTAGCGCCCACAGATACGCAGTATTTT
TRBV4-1	once	NA	TRBJ2-1	15	CASSQVADSYNEQFF	TGCGCCAGCAGCCAAGTAGCGGACTCCTACAATGAGCAGTTCTTC
TRBV10-3	NA	NA	TRBJ1-1	14	CAISTGGLNTEAFF	TGTGCCATCAGCACCGGGGGTCTGAACACTGAAGCTTTCTTT
TRBV11-2	NA	TRBD1	TRBJ1-1	15	CASSFPRGRLAEAFF	TGTGCCAGCAGCTTTCCCAGGGGGAGACTCGCTGAAGCTTTCTTT
TRBV19	NA	NA	TRBJ1-2	13	CASGRPAGYGYTF	TGTGCCAGTGGGCGGCCGGCGGGCTATGGCTACACCTTC
TRBV7-9	NA	NA	TRBJ2-7	15	CASSLGGSYSYEQYF	TGTGCCAGCAGCTTAGGAGGCAGCTATTCCTACGAGCAGTACTTC
TRBV19	NA	NA	TRBJ2-6	15	CASRQGTVGANVLTF	TGTGCCAGTAGGCAGGGTACGGTTGGGGCCAACGTCCTGACTTTC
TRBV7-2	NA	NA	TRBJ1-1	13	CASSLKGMIEAFF	TGTGCCAGCAGCTTAAAGGGGATGATTGAAGCTTTCTTT
TRBV6-5	NA	NA	TRBJ2-2	14	CASSSTGDTGELFF	TGTGCCAGCAGTTCCACCGGAGATACCGGGGAGCTGTTTTTT
TRBV27	NA	NA	TRBJ1-4	15	CASSLLGARIEKLFF	TGTGCCAGCAGTTTATTGGGGGCCAGGATTGAAAAACTGTTTTTT
TRBV4-1	NA	TRBD1	TRBJ1-1	14	CASRTGQGNTEAFF	TGCGCCAGCAGGACGGGACAGGGGAACACTGAAGCTTTCTTT
TRBV29-1	NA	NA	TRBJ1-1	12	CSVGESKAEAFF	TGCAGCGTCGGGGAAAGTAAAGCTGAAGCTTTCTTT
TRBV5-4	NA	NA	TRBJ1-2	14	CASSLAWGDYGYTF	TGTGCCAGCAGCTTGGCTTGGGGGGACTATGGCTACACCTTC
TRBV30	once	TRBD2	TRBJ2-7	14	CAWSWTSGRYEQYF	TGTGCCTGGAGTTGGACTAGCGGGCGCTACGAGCAGTACTTC
TRBV5-1	NA	NA	TRBJ2-3	15	CASSPGHIGADTQYF	TGCGCCAGCAGCCCGGGACACATAGGCGCAGATACGCAGTATTTT
TRBV6-2/TRBV6-3	NA	TRBD1	TRBJ1-1	13	CASSRTGGTEAFF	TGTGCCAGCAGCCGTACAGGGGGCACTGAAGCTTTCTTT
TRBV27	NA	NA	TRBJ1-6	15	CASSLLALRGSPLHF	TGTGCCAGCAGTTTATTGGCCCTAAGAGGTTCACCCCTCCACTTT
TRBV9	few	NA	TRBJ2-7	13	CASSVGAWHEQYF	TGTGCCAGCAGCGTAGGGGCCTGGCACGAGCAGTACTTC
TRBV6-6	NA	TRBD1	TRBJ1-2	16	CASSLDRAARSGGYTF	TGTGCCAGCAGCCTGGACAGGGCCGCACGTTCGGGTGGCTACACCTTC
TRBV6-2/TRBV6-3	NA	NA	TRBJ1-2	15	CASSYVSYRARGYTF	TGTGCCAGCAGTTACGTTAGCTACAGGGCGCGTGGCTACACCTTC
TRBV4-1	NA	TRBD2	TRBJ2-1	19	CASSRGGGDHYKQYNEQFF	TGCGCCAGCAGCCGAGGTGGGGGGGATCACTACAAACAGTACAATGAGCAGTTCTTC
TRBV10-3	NA	NA	TRBJ2-3	16	CAISAQGLGRTDTQYF	TGTGCCATCAGTGCCCAGGGCCTTGGCAGAACAGATACGCAGTATTTT
TRBV27	NA	NA	TRBJ2-3	16	CASSLYGGPRTDTQYF	TGTGCCAGCAGTTTATATGGCGGCCCCCGCACAGATACGCAGTATTTT
TRBV25-1	NA	TRBD2	TRBJ2-2	15	CASSVTGTSDGELFF	TGTGCCAGCAGTGTCACGGGGACTAGCGACGGGGAGCTGTTTTTT
TRBV7-9	NA	NA	TRBJ2-5	14	CASSLDRVRETQYF	TGTGCCAGCAGCTTAGACAGGGTCCGAGAGACCCAGTACTTC
TRBV7-3	once	TRBD2	TRBJ2-3	15	CASSPYGGGTDTQYF	TGTGCCAGCAGCCCGTACGGGGGGGGCACAGATACGCAGTATTTT
TRBV7-2	NA	TRBD2	TRBJ2-1	15	CASSALAGGPNEQFF	TGTGCCAGCAGCGCACTAGCGGGGGGGCCCAATGAGCAGTTCTTC
TRBV5-6	NA	TRBD1	TRBJ1-3	18	CASSYQGATLGSGNTIYF	TGTGCCAGCAGCTACCAGGGGGCAACACTAGGTTCGGGAAACACCATATATTTT
TRBV2	NA	NA	TRBJ1-2	14	CASRAMTVNYGYTF	TGTGCCAGCAGGGCTATGACAGTAAACTATGGCTACACCTTC
TRBV24-1	once	NA	TRBJ2-1	15	CATSDFGLGGNEQFF	TGTGCCACCAGTGATTTCGGCCTAGGAGGGAATGAGCAGTTCTTC
TRBV30	NA	TRBD2	TRBJ2-1	16	CAWESGGPSSYNEQFF	TGTGCCTGGGAGTCGGGGGGACCAAGCTCCTACAATGAGCAGTTCTTC
TRBV25-1	NA	NA	TRBJ1-2	13	CASSEVGGYGYTF	TGTGCCAGCAGTGAAGTGGGGGGTTATGGCTACACCTTC
TRBV5-1	NA	NA	TRBJ1-2	17	CASSLGARSGSYSGYTF	TGCGCCAGCAGCTTGGGCGCCCGGTCCGGGAGTTATAGTGGCTACACCTTC
TRBV18	NA	NA	TRBJ1-1	13	CASEKQGNTEAFF	TGTGCCAGCGAAAAACAGGGGAACACTGAAGCTTTCTTT
TRBV7-8	NA	TRBD2	TRBJ2-7	17	CASSLASGSGGVYEQYF	TGTGCCAGCAGCTTAGCTTCCGGTAGCGGGGGAGTTTACGAGCAGTACTTC
TRBV19	NA	TRBD1	TRBJ1-6	16	CASSNQGQGVSSPLHF	TGTGCCAGTAGTAACCAGGGACAGGGGGTTAGTTCACCCCTCCACTTT
TRBV7-8	NA	TRBD1	TRBJ2-5	15	CASRVTGGSQETQYF	TGTGCCAGCAGGGTAACAGGGGGGAGCCAAGAGACCCAGTACTTC
TRBV15	NA	TRBD1	TRBJ1-2	16	CATSRDRSQGDYGYTF	TGTGCCACCAGCAGAGATAGAAGCCAGGGGGACTATGGCTACACCTTC
TRBV6-4	NA	TRBD2	TRBJ2-2	14	CASSVAGEAGELFF	TGTGCCAGCAGTGTCGCGGGGGAGGCCGGGGAGCTGTTTTTT
TRBV29-1	NA	NA	TRBJ2-5	15	CSVEGETWYQETQYF	TGCAGCGTTGAAGGGGAGACGTGGTACCAAGAGACCCAGTACTTC
TRBV4-1	once	TRBD1	TRBJ1-2	17	CASSQDRRTGITYGYTF	TGCGCCAGCAGCCAAGATCGTCGGACAGGGATCACCTATGGCTACACCTTC
TRBV24-1	NA	NA	TRBJ1-2	16	CATSDATDRMGYGYTF	TGTGCCACCAGTGATGCCACCGACAGGATGGGCTATGGCTACACCTTC
TRBV4-3	NA	NA	TRBJ2-1	14	CASSQDLVRGEQFF	TGCGCCAGCAGCCAAGACCTCGTTCGAGGGGAGCAGTTCTTC
TRBV3-1/TRBV3-2	NA	NA	TRBJ2-7	15	CASSPRWLQVAEQYF	TGTGCCAGCAGCCCTCGATGGTTACAGGTGGCCGAGCAGTACTTC
TRBV7-3	NA	NA	TRBJ1-1	13	CASSTGVETEAFF	TGTGCCAGCAGCACCGGGGTAGAGACTGAAGCTTTCTTT
TRBV27	few	NA	TRBJ1-3	14	CASSFWSTGNTIYF	TGTGCCAGCAGTTTTTGGTCTACTGGAAACACCATATATTTT
TRBV3-1/TRBV3-2	NA	TRBD1	TRBJ2-7	16	CASSQDLGTGLVRQYF	TGTGCCAGCAGCCAAGATCTCGGGACAGGGCTAGTTAGGCAGTACTTC
TRBV19	once	NA	TRBJ1-6	13	CASSIGESSPLHF	TGTGCCAGTAGTATTGGGGAGTCTTCACCCCTCCACTTT
TRBV12-5	NA	TRBD2	TRBJ2-3	13	CASRLAGGDTQYF	TGTGCTAGCCGACTAGCGGGGGGAGATACGCAGTATTTT
TRBV9	NA	NA	TRBJ1-3	15	CASSVGPGTGNTIYF	TGTGCCAGCAGCGTAGGACCAGGCACTGGAAACACCATATATTTT
TRBV27	NA	NA	TRBJ2-2	11	CASRQTGELFF	TGTGCCAGCCGACAGACGGGGGAGCTGTTTTTT
TRBV5-1	NA	NA	TRBJ1-6	16	CASSFDGVSYNSPLHF	TGCGCCAGCAGCTTCGACGGGGTTTCCTATAATTCACCCCTCCACTTT
TRBV7-2	NA	NA	TRBJ1-2	13	CASSLLGRTREAF	TGTGCCAGCAGCTTATTGGGCAGGACAAGGGAGGCCTTC